This T cell receptor beta chain came from a study of CD8+ T cells in alopecia areata. At the level of the study: Patients received oral tofacitinib, 5 to 10 mg twice daily, for moderate-to-severe alopecia areata. Treatment with tofacitinib (6 to 18 months) was followed by 6 months off drug. Study results and limitations: An increase in clonality over normal scalp was evident in lesional scalp, especially alopecia totalis/universalis.

This CDR3 is built from 10 residues. The germline V gene encodes CDR1 SEHNR and CDR2 FQNEAQ (reference sequence). V lost 5 bases and J 2 bases, leaving 1 base between the germline ends. About this clone itself: Its antigen is not identified.

Documented treatment: oral pan-JAK inhibitor, 5-10 mg twice daily. Extraction of RNA preceded its reverse transcription into cDNA, which served as the sequencing template. Assay: immunoSEQ multiplex PCR; the TCRdb copy retains only in-frame clones and omits some. The sample yields under 110,000 clones, roughly 60% seen once. The clonotype comes from a human donor with alopecia areata. Sequencing used CD8+ T cells sorted from blood, obtained between weeks 55 and 70, from a patient treated with tofacitinib. The V call is TRBV7-9, the J call TRBJ2-7, with D uncertain. CDR3: CASSAYEQYF. The CDR3 region has the DNA TGTGCCAGCAGCGCCTACGAGCAGTACTTC.